These 31 T cell receptor beta chains were sequenced from one sample in a study of metastatic and nonmetastatic thyroid tumors. Not a single patient had been given any form of treatment at any point before undergoing thyroid surgery. TCRdb re-called the PCR reads through MiXCR. The sample records 75,000 to 95,000 clones, roughly an eighth being singletons. Material: blood. The receptors were gathered from a female donor with papillary thyroid cancer or a benign thyroid nodule (not recorded which). Some clones in this sample may be carry-over from other donors' samples.

This clone was counted only a few times. The junction shows a germline mismatch at one end, possibly a read error. J is TRBJ2-6 and V is TRBV7-3; 9 bases map to TRBD1. The CDR3 length is 16 residues. Per germline, CDR1 SGHTA and CDR2 FQGTGA. CDR3 DNA sequence: TGTGCCAGCAGCGTAACAGGGGGCACTGGGGCCAACGTCCTGACTTTC. Translation gives CASSVTGGTGANVLTF.

Comment on this clone: This CDR3 is missing its conserved last phenylalanine or tryptophan, likely due to a read error. V and J are TRBV7-2 and TRBJ2-3, with TRBD1 as a possible D gene (6 bases). Germline values: CDR1 SGHTA, CDR2 FQGNSA. Deletions cut 4 bases from V and 7 bases from J, with 12 bases between. The CDR3 spans 13 residues. The CDR3 protein is CASSSRGGHTQYL. CDR3 nucleotides: TGTGCCAGCAGCTCGCGAGGGGGACATACGCAGTATCTT.

This clone was seen ten or more times. CDR3 in DNA: TGTGCCAGCAGTTACTCCCATCCCTCTGGAAACACCATATATTTT. Its translation is CASSYSHPSGNTIYF. This chain connects TRBV6-6 to TRBJ1-3; no firm D call. Germline V CDR1 and CDR2: MNHNY, SVGAGI (reference sequence). V was cut by 0 bases and J by 0 bases, with 6 bases left in between. This CDR3 contains 15 residues.

This clone was found many times. The chain combines TRBV9 with TRBJ2-7; TRBD1 aligns across 10 bases. The germline V gene encodes CDR1 SGDLS and CDR2 YYNGEE. V lost 4 bases to trimming and J lost 2 bases; unmatched junction nucleotides: 3. The CDR3 is 14 amino acids. The DNA of the CDR3 is TGTGCCAGCAGCCTAGGACAGGGGGCCTACGAGCAGTACTTC. This sequence encodes CASSLGQGAYEQYF. Drawing the rest from reference TRBV9 and TRBJ2-7, the complete variable domain is DSGVTQTPKHLITATGQRVTLRCSPRSGDLSVYWYQQSLDQGLQFLIQYYNGEERAKGNILERFSAQQFPDLHSELNLSSLELGDSALYFCASSLGQGAYEQYFGPGTRLTVT.

This clone showed up many times. This chain links TRBV7-9 with TRBJ2-1, with 8 bases lining up with TRBD2. The V gene's germline CDR1 is SEHNR and CDR2 FQNEAQ (reference sequence). This CDR3 region has 12 residues. The ends lost 5 bases at V and 12 bases at J; junction bases unmatched: 6. The CDR3 DNA sequence: TGTGCCAGCAGCCCCGGGACTAGTTTGCAGTTCTTC. Its translation: CASSPGTSLQFF.

This clone was counted only a few times. One end of the junction fails to match germline, which may point to a read error. V is TRBV7-7 and J is TRBJ2-1, with D possibly TRBD2 on 6 matching bases. The length of the CDR3 is 13 residues. CDR1 is SSHAT, CDR2 FNYEAQ, per germline (reference sequence). In DNA form, the CDR3 reads TGTGCTAGCAGCGTTTGGTCGGGGGATGAGCAGTTCTTC. This sequence encodes CASSVWSGDEQFF.

This clone came up many times. V gene TRBV3-1 combines with J gene TRBJ2-2; TRBD2 matches at 15 bases. The ends lost 3 bases at V and 7 bases at J; junction bases unmatched: 6. CDR3 length: 17 amino acids. Germline lookup yields CDR1 LGHDT and CDR2 YNNKEL (reference sequence). The CDR3 nucleotides are TGTGCCAGCAGCCAGGATGGACTAGCGGGAGGGGACGGGGAGCTGTTTTTT. This encodes CASSQDGLAGGDGELFF.

This clone has a count of ten or more. The V gene is TRBV5-1, the J gene TRBJ2-7; 14 bases line up with TRBD2. The CDR3 consists of 16 residues. Germline values: CDR1 SGHRS, CDR2 YFSETQ. V dropped 4 bases and J dropped 4; count of bases not matched to a gene: 7. This chain's CDR3 is CASSTGLAGVGYEQYF. The CDR3 region has the DNA TGCGCCAGCAGCACGGGACTAGCGGGAGTCGGGTACGAGCAGTACTTC.

This clone has a count of ten or more. This rearrangement joins TRBV19 to TRBJ1-2; maybe TRBD1 (5 bases). Trimming pared 3 bases from V and 2 bases from J, leaving 10 bases between. This CDR3 is built from 14 residues. In germline, CDR1 is LNHDA, CDR2 SQIVND (reference sequence). CDR3 coding DNA: TGTGCCAGTAGTATCGAAGCAGGGAACTATGGCTACACCTTC. Its translation: CASSIEAGNYGYTF.

This clone was picked up many times. The chain has TRBV5-6 and TRBJ1-2, with D tentatively TRBD1 (6 bases). The CDR3 sequence is 12 residues long. With 4 bases removed from V and 5 bases from J, the gap between germline ends came to 9 bases. CDR1 and CDR2 from the germline V gene are SGHDT and YYEEEE. In DNA, the CDR3 is TGTGCCAGCAGCCCCGGACAGTATGGCTACACCTTC. It encodes CASSPGQYGYTF.

Note on this clone: A read error may explain this, as a much larger clone is one base away. The sample has other DNA sequences that encode this CDR3 too. V usage is TRBV5-1 and J usage is TRBJ1-1; D is uncertain. The CDR3 runs 13 residues. V dropped 0 bases and J dropped 4 bases, with 7 bases sitting between them. Germline CDR1 and CDR2: SGHRS and YFSETQ. The CDR3 coding sequence is TGCGCCAGCAGCTTGGAAGGTGGCACTGAAGCTTTCTTT. Residues: CASSLEGGTEAFF.

This clone appeared many times. This chain joins TRBV4-1 and TRBJ2-2; D possibly uses TRBD1 or TRBD2 (7 bases each). This CDR3 has 20 amino acids. V gave up 0 bases and J gave up 0 bases, with 20 bases separating them. Germline CDR1 MGHRA, CDR2 YSYEKL. This CDR3 reads CASSQEIRRGGTANTGELFF. CDR3 DNA: TGCGCCAGCAGCCAAGAAATTCGCAGGGGGGGAACCGCGAACACCGGGGAGCTGTTTTTT.

This clone was found many times. The V call is TRBV30, the J call TRBJ1-2, with unresolved D. Germline-derived CDR1 and CDR2 are GTSNPN and SVGIG (reference sequence). With 2 bases removed from V and 1 base from J, the gap between germline ends came to 29 bases. CDR3 length: 20 residues. The CDR3 DNA follows: TGTGCCTGGAGTCGAGGCATAGCCATAGACGAAGGGAAGATTAACTATGGCTACACCTTC. This encodes CAWSRGIAIDEGKINYGYTF.

The sample holds many counts of this clone. The chain has TRBV30 and TRBJ2-1; 7 bases are a match to TRBD2. This CDR3 comprises 12 residues. V shed 4 bases and J 12 bases; nucleotides not matched to a gene: 9. CDR1 and CDR2 from the germline V gene are GTSNPN and SVGIG (reference sequence). CDR3: CAWKVGGDGQFF. DNA of the CDR3: TGTGCCTGGAAAGTTGGGGGGGATGGGCAGTTCTTC.

This clone has a count of ten or more. The chain combines TRBV2 with TRBJ1-6; D not resolved. The length of the CDR3 is 15 residues. The V gene's germline CDR1 is SNHLY and CDR2 FYNNEI. The V gene lost 5 bases and the J gene lost 7 bases, with 15 bases spanning the gap. The CDR3 here is CASSSSRALNSPLHF. DNA of the CDR3: TGTGCCAGCAGTTCTAGCCGGGCCCTAAATTCACCCCTCCACTTT.

This clone showed up many times. One end of the junction is discordant with germline, which a read error may explain. This CDR3 is also generated by other DNA sequences in the sample. The genes are TRBV3-1 and TRBJ1-2; D may be TRBD1 (6 bases). The CDR3 contains 15 residues. Germline CDR1 and CDR2: LGHDT and YNNKEL (reference sequence). The CDR3 here is CASSQDLSGAAGYTF. The CDR3 coding sequence is TGTGCCAGCAGCCAAGACCTTTCAGGGGCGGCTGGCTATACCTTC.

The table lists this clone with many counts. This chain joins TRBV30 and TRBJ1-4; perhaps TRBD1 as D (5 bases). Trimming took 2 bases from V and 7 from J, leaving 17 bases between them. The CDR3 contains 15 residues. Germline V gene sequence: CDR1 GTSNPN, CDR2 SVGIG (reference sequence). DNA for the CDR3: TGTGCCTGGAGTCCAACCGGGACTAGAGGTGAAAAACTGTTTTTT. It codes for CAWSPTGTRGEKLFF.

This clone was recorded at least ten times. The rearrangement joins TRBV30 to TRBJ2-5, with 7 nucleotides matching TRBD1. Germline V gene sequence: CDR1 GTSNPN, CDR2 SVGIG (reference sequence). Unmatched junction bases numbered 8, after V lost 8 bases and J lost 2 bases. This CDR3 has 13 residues. CDR3 nucleotides: TGTGCCGGTACCGGGACAGCTCAAGAGACCCAGTACTTC. This gives the protein CAGTGTAQETQYF.

This clone was detected many times. The chain combines TRBV4-3 with TRBJ2-2; perhaps TRBD2 as D (6 bases). Germline CDR1 is LGHNA and CDR2 is YSLEER. V lost 7 bases, J lost 2 bases, and 11 bases lay in between. This CDR3 is built from 14 residues. The CDR3 sequence: CASKEGLNTGELFF. The CDR3 nucleotides are TGCGCCAGCAAGGAGGGGCTCAACACCGGGGAGCTGTTTTTT.

This clone was seen at least ten times. The chain uses TRBV9 and TRBJ2-1; TRBD2 agrees at 10 bases. Germline assignment: CDR1 SGDLS and CDR2 YYNGEE. Unmatched junction bases numbered 9, after V lost 3 bases and J lost 0 bases. The CDR3 spans 18 residues. CDR3 bases: TGTGCCAGCAGCGCAACGGGGACTAGCGCGATCTCCTACAATGAGCAGTTCTTC. Encoded protein: CASSATGTSAISYNEQFF. Variable domain in full (rest from reference TRBV9 and TRBJ2-1): DSGVTQTPKHLITATGQRVTLRCSPRSGDLSVYWYQQSLDQGLQFLIQYYNGEERAKGNILERFSAQQFPDLHSELNLSSLELGDSALYFCASSATGTSAISYNEQFFGPGTRLTVL.

This clone appeared many times. This chain joins TRBV19 and TRBJ2-5; 8 bases map to TRBD2. Germline values: CDR1 LNHDA, CDR2 SQIVND (reference sequence). V lost 1 base, J lost 1 base, and 5 bases stayed unmatched. The CDR3 is 16 amino acids. The CDR3 sequence is CASSIGGRGGQETQYF. CDR3 coding DNA: TGTGCCAGTAGTATAGGTGGACGGGGGGGCCAAGAGACCCAGTACTTC.

This clone was recorded a few times. One base away lies a much larger clone, so this may be a sequencing read error. V usage is TRBV19 and J usage is TRBJ2-3; D ambiguous. The CDR3 is 13 amino acids. Germline loops: CDR1 LNHDA, CDR2 SQIVND (reference sequence). V lost 6 bases and J lost 12, with 19 bases in between. The CDR3 DNA reads TGTGCCAGTAGCCGTTCGTGGGCCGAACTACAGTATTTT. As protein: CASSRSWAELQYF.

Comment on this clone: The same CDR3 can be traced to other DNA sequences in this sample. V gene TRBV5-1 combines with J gene TRBJ1-4, with 8 bases matching TRBD1. This CDR3 contains 14 residues. Germline loops: CDR1 SGHRS, CDR2 YFSETQ. J gave up 11 bases and V 5 bases, and 11 bases lay outside the gene matches. As DNA, the CDR3 is TGCGCCAGCAGTACAGGACAGGGAACTGAGAAACTGTTTTTT. Amino acid sequence: CASSTGQGTEKLFF.

For this clone: A much larger clone differs by one base, so this may be a read error. This rearrangement joins TRBV29-1 to TRBJ2-1; weak D call: TRBD2 (6 bases). Germline-derived CDR1 and CDR2 are SQVTM and ANQGSEA. CDR3 length: 15 residues. The DNA for the CDR3 is TGCAGCGTTGATCTGGCGGGAACCCCTAACAATGATCAGTTCTTC. Encoded protein: CSVDLAGTPNNDQFF.

This clone has ten or more counts. The gene calls are TRBV6-1 and TRBJ1-1; TRBD1 agrees at 8 bases. The V gene end was trimmed by 6 bases and the J gene end by 1 base; junction bases not matched to a gene: 4. The CDR3 loop spans 14 amino acids. Germline CDR1 MNHNS, CDR2 SASEGT. CDR3 amino acids: CASSGQGRNTEAFF. The CDR3 DNA reads as TGTGCCAGCAGCGGACAGGGACGGAACACTGAAGCTTTCTTT.

This clone was observed many times. The chain uses TRBV5-1 and TRBJ2-5, with 12 bases aligning to TRBD2. V lost 7 bases, J lost 1 base, and 5 bases stayed unmatched. This CDR3 contains 15 residues. CDR1 SGHRS and CDR2 YFSETQ come from the germline V gene. The CDR3 sequence is CASATSGRSQETQYF. The CDR3 DNA reads TGCGCCAGCGCTACTAGCGGGAGGTCCCAAGAGACCCAGTACTTC.

As to this clone: Germline is not matched at one junction end, which may reflect a read error. The same CDR3 is also encoded by other DNA sequences in this sample. The rearrangement joins TRBV9 to TRBJ1-3; TRBD1 matches at 8 bases. There are 17 residues in the CDR3. Germline V gene lookup returns CDR1 SGDLS and CDR2 YYNGEE. The CDR3 DNA follows: TGTGCCAGCAGTGTAGGTGTCCAGGGGGCGCGGGGAAACACCATATATTTT. Translated, it gives CASSVGVQGARGNTIYF.

The table lists this clone with many counts. Other DNA sequences in this sample translate to the same CDR3. The CDR3 bases are TGTGCCATCAGTGAGTCCCCGCTCAAGGGGCAGTACTTC. This encodes CAISESPLKGQYF. The chain links TRBV10-3 to TRBJ2-7; no clear D gene. The CDR3 is made up of 13 amino acids. The V end lost 0 bases, the J end lost 9 bases, and 12 bases lay between the germline ends. CDR1 is ENHRY and CDR2 is SYGVKD in the germline V gene.

This clone was detected ten times or more. The chain links TRBV20-1 to TRBJ1-5; 8 bases are shared with TRBD1. The CDR3 length is 16 residues. The V gene end was trimmed by 4 bases and the J gene end by 0 bases; junction bases not matched to a gene: 8. Germline CDR1 and CDR2: DFQATT and SNEGSKA (reference sequence). CDR3 residues: CSAISGTGYSNQPQHF. Here the CDR3 DNA reads TGCAGTGCTATCTCCGGGACAGGATATAGCAATCAGCCCCAGCATTTT.

This clone has a count of ten or more. The chain joins TRBV18 to TRBJ2-5, with 7 bases matching TRBD2. The CDR3 is 14 amino acids. CDR1 and CDR2 from the germline V gene are KGHSH and LQKENI. With V trimmed by 3 bases and J by 3 bases, 4 bases remained unmatched. CDR3 coding DNA: TGTGCCAGCTCACCTACGGGGGGAGAAGAGACCCAGTACTTC. Protein sequence: CASSPTGGEETQYF. Filled out from reference TRBV18 and TRBJ2-5, the complete variable domain reads NAGVMQNPRHLVRRRGQEARLRCSPMKGHSHVYWYRQLPEEGLKFMVYLQKENIIDESGMPKERFSAEFPKEGPSILRIQQVVRGDSAAYFCASSPTGGEETQYFGPGTRLLVL.

This clone has ten or more counts. V usage is TRBV5-5 and J usage is TRBJ1-3; tentatively, D is TRBD1 (5 bases). Germline V gene sequence: CDR1 SGHKS, CDR2 YYEKEE (reference sequence). Trimming removed 5 bases from V and 0 bases from J, with 9 bases in between. The CDR3 loop spans 14 amino acids. CDR3 nucleotides: TGTGCCAGCAGACACACAGGCTCTGGAAACACCATATATTTT. It specifies CASRHTGSGNTIYF.